What follows are 32 T cell receptor beta chains derived from one specimen sequenced in a study of regulatory T cells in long-lasting Graves disease (dated by TCRdb to the early 2020s). The library was prepared using multiplex PCR. The run used an Illumina HiSeq 4000. To build TCR beta libraries, CDR3 regions were amplified by Arm-PCR using iRepertoire HTBI primers. Starting from the raw public reads, TCRdb applied fastp trimming at Q25, assembled clones with MiXCR and retained in-frame beta chains. Here each entry gathers all rows of one CDR3 protein and keeps the most common genes and DNA. In all, the sample holds roughly 400,000 distinct CDR3 sequences, and around 21% of those were seen once. The ten top clones hold around 21% of the sample. The intended sense of this specimen's time point label: persistent/refractory GD, antithyroid drugs over 5 years with positive TRAb. For both TCR sequencing and RNA sequencing, RNA was extracted from PBMCs in TRIzol.

The specimen was peripheral blood mononuclear cells (PBMCs), collected when the disease was refractory, from a patient treated with antithyroid drugs. The origin of the receptors is a female donor with Graves disease.

Many counts were recorded for this clonotype. The chain is built from TRBV12-3 or TRBV12-4 and TRBJ2-7; weak D call: TRBD2 (6 bases). Trimming took 3 bases from V and 0 from J, leaving 15 bases between them. This CDR3 region has 16 residues. This chain's CDR3 is CASSFEISGRSYEQYF. The CDR3 region has the DNA TGTGCCAGCAGTTTTGAGATTAGCGGCCGCTCCTACGAGCAGTACTTC.

This chain's CDR3 is CASSLSRQVLNSPLHF. The CDR3, as DNA: TGTGCCAGCAGCTTGTCTCGGCAGGTCCTTAATTCACCCCTCCACTTT. This chain connects TRBV5-5 to TRBJ1-6; D ambiguous. CDR1 is SGHKS, CDR2 YYEKEE, per germline (reference sequence). The germline V and J ends were trimmed by 1 base and 6 bases, with 14 bases remaining between them. CDR3 length equals 16 residues.

The table lists this clonotype with many counts. V gene TRBV30 combines with J gene TRBJ2-7; unclear D gene. The CDR3 runs to 12 residues. Looked up from germline, CDR1 is GTSNPN and CDR2 is SVGIG (reference sequence). Between the trimmed V and J ends, which lost 1 base and 0 bases, there was a span of 4 bases. CDR3 bases: TGTGCCTGGAGTGACGGCTCCTACGAGCAGTACTTC. Amino acid sequence: CAWSDGSYEQYF.

This clonotype came up a few times. This chain links TRBV20-1 with TRBJ2-7; D unresolved. CDR3 length: 13 amino acids. V lost 6 bases and J 2 bases, leaving 14 bases between the germline ends. From germline, CDR1 is DFQATT and CDR2 SNEGSKA (reference sequence). CDR3 protein: CSAIRSNTYEQYF. The CDR3 nucleotides read TGCAGTGCCATTCGGTCTAACACCTACGAGCAGTACTTC.

In regard to this clonotype: A read error may be the cause here, since a much bigger clone is one base away. The CDR3 nucleotides are TGTGCCAGCAGCTTACCCTCTTGGGGGGGAAATACCTATGGCTACACCTTC. It is translated as CASSLPSWGGNTYGYTF. The V gene is TRBV7-9, the J gene TRBJ1-2; D might be TRBD1 (5 bases). The CDR3 totals 17 residues. The V end lost 2 bases, the J end lost 4 bases, and 20 bases lay between the germline ends. Germline V gene lookup returns CDR1 SEHNR and CDR2 FQNEAQ (reference sequence).

This clonotype was detected only a few times. This chain connects TRBV30 to TRBJ2-1; D is unresolved. The CDR3 sequence is 14 residues long. V lost 1 base to trimming and J lost 2 bases, with 9 bases between them. The germline gives CDR1 GTSNPN, CDR2 SVGIG (reference sequence). The CDR3 loop reads CAWSEATPYNEQFF. The CDR3 nucleotides are TGTGCCTGGAGTGAGGCGACTCCCTACAATGAGCAGTTCTTC. Drawing the rest from reference TRBV30 and TRBJ2-1, the complete variable domain is SQTIHQWPATLVQPVGSPLSLECTVEGTSNPNLYWYRQAAGRGLQLLFYSVGIGQISSEVPQNLSASRPQDRQFILSSKKLLLSDSGFYLCAWSEATPYNEQFFGPGTRLTVL.

V usage is TRBV28 and J usage is TRBJ1-2, with D possibly TRBD1 on 6 matching bases. Germline-derived CDR1 and CDR2 are MDHEN and SYDVKM. Trimming removed 2 bases from V and 7 bases from J, with 14 bases in between. The CDR3 length is 14 residues. The CDR3 loop reads CASSLEGGYSGYTF. The CDR3 bases are TGTGCCAGCAGTTTAGAGGGGGGATATTCTGGCTACACCTTC.

In its sample, this clonotype was seen a few times. This chain links TRBV12-3 or TRBV12-4 with TRBJ2-5, with 7 bases lining up with TRBD1. The CDR3 runs to 18 residues. V dropped 2 bases and J dropped 3; count of bases not matched to a gene: 15. The CDR3 bases are TGTGCCAGCAGTTTATATACCCGATGGCCCGGGACAGAAGAGACCCAGTACTTC. Encoded protein: CASSLYTRWPGTEETQYF.

The V call is TRBV18, the J call TRBJ2-1; 14 bases align to TRBD2. Germline lookup yields CDR1 KGHSH and CDR2 LQKENI. J lost 4 bases, V lost 4 bases, and 18 bases had no gene match. This CDR3 is 21 amino acids long. The CDR3 DNA reads TGTGCCAGCTCACTAGTCTCCTGGACTAGCGGGAGGAACGATCAGTACAATGAGCAGTTCTTC. Its translation is CASSLVSWTSGRNDQYNEQFF.

This clonotype showed up many times. The chain has TRBV20-1 and TRBJ1-2, with no clear D. Trimming took off 5 bases at V and 7 bases at J, with 11 bases between the two ends. Germline loops: CDR1 DFQATT, CDR2 SNEGSKA (reference sequence). The CDR3 has 11 residues. In DNA, the CDR3 is TGCAGTGCTTCAACCCCCGGTGGCTACACCTTC. It is translated as CSASTPGGYTF.

This clonotype has a handful of counts. An end of the junction differs from the germline gene, which may be a read error. The chain recombines TRBV5-5 with TRBJ2-5; 7 positions match TRBD2. This CDR3 region has 15 residues. CDR1 is SGHKS, CDR2 YYEKEE, per germline (reference sequence). The DNA of the CDR3 is TGCGCCAGCAGGGAAGCGGGGATATCCCAAGAGACCCAGTACTTC. Residues: CASREAGISQETQYF.

In nucleotides, the CDR3 is TGCAGTGCAAATAGCGGGAGAACCTACGAGCAGTACTTC. Its protein is CSANSGRTYEQYF. This chain uses TRBV20-1 with TRBJ2-7; 9 nucleotides align to TRBD2. This CDR3 has 13 residues. The germline CDR1 and CDR2 sequences are DFQATT and SNEGSKA (reference sequence). V was clipped by 6 bases and J by 2 bases; unmatched bases: 5.

Only a few counts were recorded for this clonotype. The CDR3 protein is CASSLEAQATRDQPQHF. CDR3 sequence (DNA): TGTGCCAGCAGCTTAGAAGCACAGGCGACCCGTGATCAGCCCCAGCATTTT. V usage is TRBV7-2 and J usage is TRBJ1-5; the D gene is possibly TRBD1 (5 bases). Germline loops: CDR1 SGHTA, CDR2 FQGNSA. The CDR3 contains 17 residues. V dropped 1 base and J dropped 5 bases, with 18 bases sitting between them. Variable domain in full (rest from reference TRBV7-2 and TRBJ1-5): GAGVSQSPSNKVTEKGKDVELRCDPISGHTALYWYRQSLGQGLEFLIYFQGNSAPDKSGLPSDRFSAERTGGSVSTLTIQRTQQEDSAVYLCASSLEAQATRDQPQHFGDGTRLSIL.

The chain uses TRBV19 and TRBJ1-1; D remains unclear. The CDR3 is 14 residues long. Trimming took off 4 bases at V and 1 base at J, with 10 bases between the two ends. Germline lookup yields CDR1 LNHDA and CDR2 SQIVND (reference sequence). The CDR3 coding sequence is TGTGCCAGTAGTAAGCTCGGCGGGAACACTGAAGCTTTCTTT. Residues: CASSKLGGNTEAFF.

This clonotype was observed a few times. CDR3 loop: CASSQGEGKNTEAFF. As DNA, the CDR3 is TGTGCCAGCAGCCAAGGGGAGGGAAAGAACACTGAAGCTTTCTTT. This chain uses TRBV3-1 with TRBJ1-1; the D is unclear. Between the trimmed V and J ends, which lost 1 base and 1 base, there was a span of 10 bases. CDR3 length: 15 residues. CDR1 is LGHDT and CDR2 is YNNKEL in the germline V gene (reference sequence).

This clonotype was picked up many times. The gene calls are TRBV2 and TRBJ2-5, with TRBD2 matching over 7 bases. V lost 2 bases to trimming and J lost 4 bases; unmatched junction nucleotides: 7. The germline gives CDR1 SNHLY, CDR2 FYNNEI. The CDR3 loop spans 15 amino acids. CDR3 in amino acids: CASSEPGGVRETQYF. The DNA for the CDR3 is TGTGCCAGCAGTGAACCGGGGGGTGTGCGAGAGACCCAGTACTTC.

V is TRBV20-1 and J is TRBJ2-3; 8 positions match TRBD2. V lost 5 bases, J lost 1 base, and 8 bases stayed unmatched. From germline, CDR1 is DFQATT and CDR2 SNEGSKA (reference sequence). The CDR3 is made up of 15 amino acids. In DNA form, the CDR3 reads TGCAGTGCTGTTACCGGGACTAGGGGCACAGATACGCAGTATTTT. Protein sequence: CSAVTGTRGTDTQYF.

The sample holds many counts of this clonotype. CDR3 nucleotide sequence: TGTGCCAGCACCCAAGAGACAGTTTACAACTATGGCTACACCTTC. Translation: CASTQETVYNYGYTF. V usage is TRBV2 and J usage is TRBJ1-2; tentatively, D is TRBD1 (5 bases). Trimming cost V 7 bases and J 2 bases, with 17 bases left between them. The CDR3 covers 15 residues. CDR1 and CDR2 (germline): SNHLY, FYNNEI.

The chain is built from TRBV7-2 and TRBJ1-1; D unclear. This CDR3 is 14 amino acids long. V gave up 11 bases and J gave up 4 bases, with 20 bases separating them. Germline CDR1 reads SGHTA; CDR2 reads FQGNSA. Here the CDR3 reads CASQPVPVGTEAFF. CDR3 coding DNA: TGTGCCTCCCAGCCCGTTCCTGTCGGCACTGAAGCTTTCTTT.

The chain recombines TRBV6-1 with TRBJ2-7, with 10 bases that match TRBD1. CDR3 size: 15 residues. V shed 7 bases and J 1 base; nucleotides not matched to a gene: 7. Germline V lookup: CDR1 MNHNS, CDR2 SASEGT. The CDR3 protein is CASKPGQGGSYEQYF. The CDR3 nucleotides read TGTGCCAGCAAACCCGGACAGGGGGGATCCTACGAGCAGTACTTC.

This clonotype has more than one count but fewer than ten. The chain combines TRBV4-3 with TRBJ1-4, with 9 positions matching TRBD1. The CDR3 has 15 residues. From germline, CDR1 is LGHNA and CDR2 YSLEER. Unmatched junction bases numbered 2, after V lost 1 base and J lost 5 bases. For the CDR3, the DNA is TGCGCCAGCAGCCAAGTGGGGACAGGGAATGAAAAACTGTTTTTT. Translation: CASSQVGTGNEKLFF.

This clonotype was detected many times. The chain has TRBV6-5 and TRBJ1-5, with 9 positions matching TRBD1. The CDR3 sequence is 14 residues long. Germline trimming cut 4 bases from V and 8 bases from J; bases unmatched to any gene: 6. The germline CDR1 and CDR2 sequences are MNHEY and SVGAGI. Here the CDR3 reads CASSSGQGREPQHF. The CDR3, as DNA: TGTGCCAGCAGTTCCGGACAGGGGCGGGAGCCCCAGCATTTT.

This clonotype has at least ten counts. This sequence joins TRBV28 and TRBJ1-4, with a weak D call TRBD1 (6 bases). The germline gives CDR1 MDHEN, CDR2 SYDVKM. Between the trimmed V and J ends, which lost 6 bases and 3 bases, there was a span of 11 bases. The CDR3 has 14 residues. The CDR3 sequence is CASRITGSNEKLFF. The CDR3 DNA reads as TGTGCCAGCAGGATTACAGGGTCTAATGAAAAACTGTTTTTT.

The chain employs TRBV15 and TRBJ2-7; TRBD2 might be the D (5 bases). The CDR3 has 14 amino acids. The germline CDR1 and CDR2 sequences are LNHNV and YYDKDF (reference sequence). Trimming removed 4 bases from V and 5 bases from J, with 15 bases in between. The CDR3 sequence: CATSKDSNFHEQYF. For the CDR3, the DNA is TGTGCCACCAGCAAGGACTCAAACTTCCACGAGCAGTACTTC.

This clonotype was counted only a few times. This chain joins TRBV30 and TRBJ1-5; D gene ambiguous. V lost 2 bases and J lost 2, with 13 bases in between. Germline V CDR1 and CDR2: GTSNPN, SVGIG (reference sequence). The CDR3 runs to 15 residues. This chain's CDR3 is CAWSRRVRGNQPQHF. CDR3 nucleotide sequence: TGTGCCTGGAGTAGGAGGGTAAGGGGCAATCAGCCCCAGCATTTT.

This clonotype was counted ten times or more. This chain connects TRBV6-1 to TRBJ1-5, with 7 bases matching TRBD1. This CDR3 comprises 15 residues. Germline assignment: CDR1 MNHNS and CDR2 SASEGT. After removal of 3 bases from V and 9 bases from J, the junction contained 11 bases not matched to a gene. In DNA, the CDR3 is TGTGCCAGCAGTGACGTAGGGGGCGCGATCAGGCCCCAGCATTTT. Its protein is CASSDVGGAIRPQHF.

This clonotype was recorded many times. The chain couples TRBV24-1 to TRBJ1-5, with unresolved D. This CDR3 contains 13 residues. CDR1 is KGHDR, CDR2 SFDVKD, per germline. V was clipped by 5 bases and J by 4 bases, with 8 bases between them. The CDR3 sequence is CATSVGKNQPQHF. The CDR3 DNA sequence: TGTGCCACCAGTGTGGGAAAAAATCAGCCCCAGCATTTT.

This clonotype has at least ten counts. A junction end diverges from the germline sequence, so it may reflect a read error. The chain combines TRBV6-1 with TRBJ2-1; unclear D gene. The CDR3 sequence is 18 residues long. Germline V gene data show CDR1 as MNHNS and CDR2 as SASEGT. This chain's CDR3 is CASSESPLSGRSYNEQFF. The CDR3 DNA reads TGCGCCAGCAGTGAGTCGCCCCTCTCAGGCCGTTCCTACAATGAGCAGTTCTTC.

This clonotype came up many times. The chain has TRBV7-8 and TRBJ2-7, with 9 bases aligning to TRBD2. The germline gives CDR1 SGHVS, CDR2 FQNEAQ. The CDR3 contains 16 residues. The junction had 7 bases not matched to a gene; V was cut back by 2 bases and J by 2 bases. For the CDR3, the DNA is TGTGCCAGCAGCTTATCCGCTAGCGGGATCCCCTACGAGCAGTACTTC. It yields the protein CASSLSASGIPYEQYF.

This rearrangement joins TRBV27 to TRBJ1-2; D gene uncertain. CDR3 length: 13 amino acids. Germline values: CDR1 MNHEY, CDR2 SMNVEV (reference sequence). The V end lost 5 bases, the J end lost 1 base, and 8 bases lay between the germline ends. As DNA, the CDR3 is TGTGCCAGCAGTCCCTCGTTTAACTATGGCTACACCTTC. It translates to CASSPSFNYGYTF.

This clonotype occurred many times. The rearrangement joins TRBV12-3 or TRBV12-4 to TRBJ2-7; the D is unclear. This CDR3 is 11 amino acids long. Trimming stripped 3 bases from V and 6 bases from J, with 6 bases between. CDR3 region: CASSFSREQYF. The CDR3 region has the DNA TGTGCCAGCAGTTTTTCTCGCGAGCAGTACTTC.

Many counts were recorded for this clonotype. J is TRBJ2-5 and V is TRBV2; 13 nucleotides line up with TRBD2. Germline CDR1 SNHLY, CDR2 FYNNEI. J lost 5 bases, V lost 10 bases, and 19 bases had no gene match. This CDR3 has 18 amino acids. The CDR3 spells CATHGDGLAGDFGETQYF. For the CDR3, the DNA is TGTGCCACTCACGGGGACGGACTAGCGGGAGATTTCGGGGAGACCCAGTACTTC.